This T cell receptor beta chain emerged from a study of T-cell memory formation after mild COVID-19. After 5'RACE with constant-segment primers, TCR alpha and TCR beta cDNA libraries carrying sample barcodes and UMIs were obtained. TCRdb reprocessed the 5' RACE reads with MiXCR, giving one entry per CDR3 protein. The repertoire consists of almost 550,000 distinct CDR3 sequences, with roughly 22% occurring once and the leading ten covering around 12%. This clonotype has only a few counts. Its specificity is unknown. Study findings and constraints: Clonal second-wave expansions that peaked on day 37 had unconfirmed SARS-CoV-2 specificity.

The CDR3 has 12 residues. CDR1 and CDR2 (germline): LGHDT, YNNKEL (reference sequence). V lost 2 bases and J lost 4, with 2 bases in between. The rearrangement uses TRBV3-1 and TRBJ2-2; the D is unclear. Sequenced material: PBMCs or a T cell subset sorted from them (not recorded which). The sequence was collected from an adult woman who had mild COVID-19 (a few samples of this study predate the infection). Cell type and time point are not known. The CDR3, as DNA: TGTGCCAGCAGCCAACCCACCGGGGAGCTGTTTTTT. Its protein is CASSQPTGELFF.